This is a list of T cell receptor beta chains from one sample in a study of blood T cell repertoires in COVID-19. Data came from immunoSEQ multiplex PCR; TCRdb stores just in-frame clones and leaves some out. The profile shows tens of thousands of clones, roughly 70% of them singletons. The sample taken for sequencing was peripheral blood. These receptors were collected from a man between 65 and 85 years old with COVID-19, enrolled during active disease. The CDR3 runs from the conserved cysteine through the conserved F or W. The order of the fields is V gene, J gene, clone size, D gene, CDR3 protein, CDR3 DNA. The D gene is left open where the match is weak. A clone size is listed for some rows: how often the clone was seen (once, few, many), or a class if it is expanded.

v_gene: TRBV27
j_gene: TRBJ2-1
abundance: NA
d_gene: TRBD2
CDR3aa: CASSLSVYGGRESEQFF
CDR3nt: TGTGCCAGCAGTTTATCGGTTTATGGCGGGAGGGAAAGTGAGCAGTTCTTC

v_gene: TRBV5-8
j_gene: TRBJ1-5
abundance: NA
d_gene: NA
CDR3aa: CASSFVRDQPQHF
CDR3nt: TGTGCCAGCAGCTTTGTCAGGGATCAGCCCCAGCATTTT

v_gene: TRBV7-2
j_gene: TRBJ2-7
abundance: NA
d_gene: NA
CDR3aa: CASSRPRYEQYF
CDR3nt: TGTGCCAGCAGCCGTCCGAGATACGAGCAGTACTTC

v_gene: TRBV9
j_gene: TRBJ2-2
abundance: once
d_gene: NA
CDR3aa: CASSVAGSAVTGELFF
CDR3nt: TGTGCCAGCAGCGTAGCGGGTAGCGCGGTAACCGGGGAGCTGTTTTTT

v_gene: TRBV7-2
j_gene: TRBJ1-4
abundance: NA
d_gene: NA
CDR3aa: CASSYGQTQTNEKLFF
CDR3nt: TGTGCCAGCAGCTACGGACAGACGCAGACTAATGAAAAACTGTTTTTT

v_gene: TRBV6-2/TRBV6-3
j_gene: TRBJ1-2
abundance: few
d_gene: NA
CDR3aa: CASSYSRGANYGYTF
CDR3nt: TGTGCCAGCAGTTACTCAAGGGGTGCTAACTATGGCTACACCTTC

v_gene: TRBV10-2
j_gene: TRBJ2-3
abundance: NA
d_gene: TRBD1
CDR3aa: CASGRVRGPDTQYF
CDR3nt: TGCGCCAGCGGGCGTGTCAGGGGGCCAGATACGCAGTATTTT

v_gene: TRBV5-1
j_gene: TRBJ2-5
abundance: few
d_gene: NA
CDR3aa: CASSQPGMETQYF
CDR3nt: TGCGCCAGCAGCCAGCCAGGAATGGAGACCCAGTACTTC

v_gene: TRBV3-1/TRBV3-2
j_gene: TRBJ2-1
abundance: NA
d_gene: TRBD1
CDR3aa: CASSQKPTGASYNEQFF
CDR3nt: TGTGCCAGCAGCCAGAAGCCTACAGGGGCCTCCTACAATGAGCAGTTCTTC

v_gene: TRBV28
j_gene: TRBJ1-1
abundance: NA
d_gene: NA
CDR3aa: CASSLGGNRGTEAFF
CDR3nt: TGTGCCAGCAGTTTAGGGGGGAATCGGGGCACTGAAGCTTTCTTT

v_gene: TRBV5-1
j_gene: TRBJ1-4
abundance: NA
d_gene: NA
CDR3aa: CASSNSATNEKLFF
CDR3nt: TGCGCCAGCAGCAACTCCGCAACTAATGAAAAACTGTTTTTT

v_gene: TRBV4-3
j_gene: TRBJ2-2
abundance: few
d_gene: NA
CDR3aa: CASTTSGGLTAGELFF
CDR3nt: TGCGCCAGCACAACGAGTGGGGGCTTGACGGCCGGGGAGCTGTTTTTT

v_gene: TRBV7-2
j_gene: TRBJ1-2
abundance: once
d_gene: TRBD1
CDR3aa: CASSLETGGIYGYTF
CDR3nt: TGTGCCAGCAGCTTAGAAACAGGGGGGATCTATGGCTACACCTTC

v_gene: TRBV7-6
j_gene: TRBJ2-5
abundance: NA
d_gene: NA
CDR3aa: CASSLDSGEETQYF
CDR3nt: TGTGCCAGCAGCTTAGATTCGGGGGAAGAGACCCAGTACTTC

v_gene: TRBV5-1
j_gene: TRBJ2-2
abundance: NA
d_gene: NA
CDR3aa: CASSREAGELFF
CDR3nt: TGCGCCAGCAGTAGGGAGGCCGGGGAGCTGTTTTTT

v_gene: TRBV5-4
j_gene: TRBJ2-7
abundance: NA
d_gene: TRBD1
CDR3aa: CASSARQGESKQYF
CDR3nt: TGTGCCAGCAGCGCGCGACAGGGGGAGAGCAAGCAGTACTTC

v_gene: TRBV7-2
j_gene: TRBJ1-1
abundance: NA
d_gene: NA
CDR3aa: CASSTGWDTTTEAFF
CDR3nt: TGTGCCAGCAGCACGGGATGGGACACCACCACTGAAGCTTTCTTT

v_gene: TRBV20-1
j_gene: TRBJ1-2
abundance: NA
d_gene: TRBD1
CDR3aa: CSASTQGSYGYTF
CDR3nt: TGCAGTGCTAGTACACAGGGGTCTTATGGCTACACCTTC

v_gene: TRBV19
j_gene: TRBJ2-7
abundance: NA
d_gene: NA
CDR3aa: CAGSFRSGMHEQYF
CDR3nt: TGTGCCGGTAGTTTCAGGTCAGGGATGCACGAGCAGTACTTC

v_gene: TRBV27
j_gene: TRBJ2-3
abundance: NA
d_gene: TRBD2
CDR3aa: CASSLYQGGDTQYF
CDR3nt: TGTGCCAGCAGTTTATACCAGGGAGGGGATACGCAGTATTTT

v_gene: TRBV5-1
j_gene: TRBJ2-1
abundance: NA
d_gene: NA
CDR3aa: CASSPGYNEQFF
CDR3nt: TGCGCCAGCAGTCCCGGGTACAATGAGCAGTTCTTC

v_gene: TRBV27
j_gene: TRBJ2-6
abundance: NA
d_gene: NA
CDR3aa: CASSSRGGSGANVLTF
CDR3nt: TGTGCCAGCAGCTCCCGCGGAGGGTCCGGGGCCAACGTCCTGACTTTC

v_gene: TRBV9
j_gene: TRBJ1-3
abundance: NA
d_gene: NA
CDR3aa: CASSVGLEEVSGNTIYF
CDR3nt: TGTGCCAGCAGCGTAGGTTTGGAGGAGGTCTCTGGAAACACCATATATTTT